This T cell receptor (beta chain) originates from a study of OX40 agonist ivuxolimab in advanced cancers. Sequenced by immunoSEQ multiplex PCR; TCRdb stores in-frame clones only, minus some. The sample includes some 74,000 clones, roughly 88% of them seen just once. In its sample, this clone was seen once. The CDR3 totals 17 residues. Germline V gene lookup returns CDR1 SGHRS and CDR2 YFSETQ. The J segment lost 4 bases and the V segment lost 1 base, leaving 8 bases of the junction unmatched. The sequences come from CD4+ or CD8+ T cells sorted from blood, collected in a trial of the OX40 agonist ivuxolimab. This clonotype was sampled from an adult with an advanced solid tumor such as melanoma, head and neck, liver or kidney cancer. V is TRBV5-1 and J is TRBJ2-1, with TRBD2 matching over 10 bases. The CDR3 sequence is CASSLKGTSGVYNEQFF. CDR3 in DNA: TGCGCCAGCAGCTTGAAGGGAACTAGCGGGGTATACAATGAGCAGTTCTTC. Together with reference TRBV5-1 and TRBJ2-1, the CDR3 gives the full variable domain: KAGVTQTPRYLIKTRGQQVTLSCSPISGHRSVSWYQQTPGQGLQFLFEYFSETQRNKGNFPGRFSGRQFSNSRSEMNVSTLELGDSALYLCASSLKGTSGVYNEQFFGPGTRLTVL.